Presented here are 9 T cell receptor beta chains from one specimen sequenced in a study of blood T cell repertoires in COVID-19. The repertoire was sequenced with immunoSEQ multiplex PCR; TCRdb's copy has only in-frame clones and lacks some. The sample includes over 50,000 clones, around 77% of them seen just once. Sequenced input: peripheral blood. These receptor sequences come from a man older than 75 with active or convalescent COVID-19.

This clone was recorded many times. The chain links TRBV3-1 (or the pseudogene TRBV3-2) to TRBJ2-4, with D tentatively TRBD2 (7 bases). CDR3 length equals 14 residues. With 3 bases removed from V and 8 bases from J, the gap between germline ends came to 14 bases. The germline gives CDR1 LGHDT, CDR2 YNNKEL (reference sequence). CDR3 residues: CASSQGGHRDIQYF. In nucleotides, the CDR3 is TGTGCCAGCAGCCAGGGGGGGCACAGGGACATTCAGTACTTC.

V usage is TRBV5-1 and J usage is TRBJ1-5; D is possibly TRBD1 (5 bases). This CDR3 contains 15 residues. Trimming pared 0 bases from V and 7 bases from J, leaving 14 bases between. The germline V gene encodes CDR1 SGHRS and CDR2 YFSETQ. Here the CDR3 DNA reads TGCGCCAGCAGCTTGGCCGGGGGACGGGAGCAGCCCCAGCATTTT. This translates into CASSLAGGREQPQHF. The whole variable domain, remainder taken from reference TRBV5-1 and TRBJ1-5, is KAGVTQTPRYLIKTRGQQVTLSCSPISGHRSVSWYQQTPGQGLQFLFEYFSETQRNKGNFPGRFSGRQFSNSRSEMNVSTLELGDSALYLCASSLAGGREQPQHFGDGTRLSIL.

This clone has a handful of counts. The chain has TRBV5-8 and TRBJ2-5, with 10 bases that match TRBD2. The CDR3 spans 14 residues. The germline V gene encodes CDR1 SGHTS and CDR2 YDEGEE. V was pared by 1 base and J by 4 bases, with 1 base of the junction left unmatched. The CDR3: CASSLLAGGETQYF. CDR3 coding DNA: TGTGCCAGCAGCTTGTTAGCGGGGGGAGAGACCCAGTACTTC.

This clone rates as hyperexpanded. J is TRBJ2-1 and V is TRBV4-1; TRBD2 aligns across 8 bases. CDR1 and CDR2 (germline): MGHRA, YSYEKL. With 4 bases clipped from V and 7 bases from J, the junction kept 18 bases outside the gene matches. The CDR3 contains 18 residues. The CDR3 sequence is CASSPQRSTGGPGNEQFF. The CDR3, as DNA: TGCGCCAGCAGCCCCCAGCGTTCTACGGGAGGGCCGGGTAATGAGCAGTTCTTC.

DNA for the CDR3: TGTGCCATCAGGGGGGGACAGGTTAGCACAGATACGCAGTATTTT. The encoded protein is CAIRGGQVSTDTQYF. The chain combines TRBV10-3 with TRBJ2-3, with TRBD1 matching 8 bases. Trimming removed 6 bases from V and 0 bases from J; junction bases left unmatched: 5. Germline V CDR1 and CDR2: ENHRY, SYGVKD. The CDR3 has 15 residues.

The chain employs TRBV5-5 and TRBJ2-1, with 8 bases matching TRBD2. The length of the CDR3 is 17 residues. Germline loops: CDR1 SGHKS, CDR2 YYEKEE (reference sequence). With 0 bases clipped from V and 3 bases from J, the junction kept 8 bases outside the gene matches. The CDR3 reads CASSLGTGSGSYNEQFF. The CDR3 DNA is TGTGCCAGCAGCTTGGGAACCGGGAGCGGGAGCTACAATGAGCAGTTCTTC.

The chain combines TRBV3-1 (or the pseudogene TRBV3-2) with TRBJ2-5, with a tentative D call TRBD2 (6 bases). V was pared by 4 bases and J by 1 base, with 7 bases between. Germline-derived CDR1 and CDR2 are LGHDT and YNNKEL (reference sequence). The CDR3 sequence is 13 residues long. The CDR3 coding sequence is TGTGCCAGCAGCCTGGGACTCCAAGAGACCCAGTACTTC. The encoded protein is CASSLGLQETQYF.

The CDR3 protein is CASSLEWTSGGTDTQYF. Written as DNA, the CDR3 is TGTGCCAGCAGCTTAGAATGGACTAGCGGGGGCACAGATACGCAGTATTTT. V and J are TRBV7-8 and TRBJ2-3; 12 positions agree with TRBD2. CDR1 SGHVS and CDR2 FQNEAQ come from the germline V gene. V shed 1 base, J shed 1 base, and the junction held 3 bases outside the gene matches. This CDR3 has 17 residues.

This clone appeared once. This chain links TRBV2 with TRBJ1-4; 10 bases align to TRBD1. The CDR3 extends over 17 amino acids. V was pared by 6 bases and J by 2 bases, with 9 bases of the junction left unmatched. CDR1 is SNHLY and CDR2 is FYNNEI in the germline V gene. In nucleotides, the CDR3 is TGTGCCAGCAGCTTCGGACAGGGGGGACGGACTAATGAAAAACTGTTTTTT. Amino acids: CASSFGQGGRTNEKLFF.